One sample yielded the 13 T cell receptor beta chains listed below, sequenced in a study of cytomegalovirus exposure and HLA in healthy donors. PCR employed 60 Vbeta and 13 Jbeta primers. Measured with immunoSEQ multiplex PCR; TCRdb has only the in-frame clones, and not every one. The sample data list some 120,000 clones. Material for sequencing was PBMCs. These receptor sequences come from a young man in good health and CMV-seronegative.

V usage is TRBV11-2 and J usage is TRBJ1-4; D is undetermined. The V gene's germline CDR1 is SGHAT and CDR2 FQNNGV. The CDR3 length is 16 residues. Deletions cut 5 bases from V and 0 bases from J, with 13 bases between. The CDR3 DNA is TGTGCCAGCAGCACGCAGATGGGCGCAACTAATGAAAAACTGTTTTTT. This codes for CASSTQMGATNEKLFF. Full variable domain (missing parts from reference TRBV11-2 and TRBJ1-4): EAGVAQSPRYKIIEKRQSVAFWCNPISGHATLYWYQQILGQGPKLLIQFQNNGVVDDSQLPKDRFSAERLKGVDSTLKIQPAKLEDSAVYLCASSTQMGATNEKLFFGSGTQLSVL.

CDR3 in amino acids: CASSLTGGVGTEAFF. In DNA form, the CDR3 reads TGTGCCAGCAGCCTAACAGGGGGGGTTGGCACTGAAGCTTTCTTT. V gene TRBV5-5 combines with J gene TRBJ1-1; TRBD1 matches at 8 bases. This CDR3 has 15 amino acids. Germline lookup yields CDR1 SGHKS and CDR2 YYEKEE (reference sequence). V shed 4 bases, J shed 4 bases, and the junction held 9 bases outside the gene matches.

The chain carries TRBV2 and TRBJ1-2, with a weak D call TRBD1 (6 bases). Trimming stripped 6 bases from V and 5 bases from J, with 19 bases between. Germline values: CDR1 SNHLY, CDR2 FYNNEI. The CDR3 has 15 residues. Here the CDR3 reads CASSPAYRDNYGYTF. The CDR3 region has the DNA TGTGCCAGCAGCCCTGCATACCGGGACAATTATGGCTACACCTTC.

Concerning this clone: This sample also contains other DNA sequences that code for the same CDR3. This sequence joins TRBV7-2 and TRBJ2-3; TRBD2 matches at 9 bases. V lost 3 bases to trimming and J lost 3 bases; unmatched junction nucleotides: 1. Germline lookup yields CDR1 SGHTA and CDR2 FQGNSA. The CDR3 is 14 residues long. The CDR3 DNA is TGTGCCAGCAGCTTGGGACTAGCTACAGATACGCAGTATTTT. Translated, it gives CASSLGLATDTQYF.

V gene TRBV5-1 combines with J gene TRBJ1-4, with a tentative D call TRBD1 (5 bases). CDR3 length: 14 residues. The V and J ends lost 7 bases and 8 bases respectively, with 18 bases between them. Germline loops: CDR1 SGHRS, CDR2 YFSETQ. CDR3 DNA sequence: TGCGCCAGCGCCGGGGGGTCAGGAGCGGAAAAACTGTTTTTT. Translated: CASAGGSGAEKLFF.

The chain recombines TRBV5-1 with TRBJ2-5; 8 bases fit TRBD1. Germline lookup yields CDR1 SGHRS and CDR2 YFSETQ. V lost 4 bases and J lost 5; bases outside the gene matches: 4. This CDR3 is 13 amino acids long. The CDR3 protein is CASSGRGQETQYF. The CDR3 coding sequence is TGCGCCAGCAGCGGCAGGGGGCAGGAGACCCAGTACTTC.

The chain couples TRBV29-1 to TRBJ1-2; no firm D call. The ends were cut back, 6 bases at V and 2 bases at J, with 13 bases in the middle. Germline loops: CDR1 SQVTM, CDR2 ANQGSEA. There are 13 residues in the CDR3. The CDR3 spells CSVERSPNYGYTF. The CDR3 nucleotides are TGCAGCGTCGAACGGTCGCCCAACTATGGCTACACCTTC.

The rearrangement joins TRBV6-5 to TRBJ1-2, with a possible D match to TRBD1 (5 bases). Germline CDR1 is MNHEY and CDR2 is SVGAGI. The ends were cut back, 6 bases at V and 1 base at J, with 9 bases in the middle. The CDR3 spans 13 residues. Here the CDR3 reads CASRGTGNYGYTF. DNA of the CDR3: TGTGCCAGCAGGGGTACAGGTAACTATGGCTACACCTTC.

V usage is TRBV11-2 and J usage is TRBJ2-5; D is possibly TRBD2 (5 bases). The V gene's germline CDR1 is SGHAT and CDR2 FQNNGV. The ends were cut back, 2 bases at V and 7 bases at J, with 11 bases in the middle. The CDR3 is made up of 13 amino acids. The CDR3, as DNA: TGTGCCAGCAGCTTAAGTGGCGGGTCGACCCAGTACTTC. It specifies CASSLSGGSTQYF.

This rearrangement joins TRBV28 to TRBJ1-5; TRBD1 matches at 8 bases. Germline V gives CDR1 MDHEN, CDR2 SYDVKM. The CDR3 length is 14 residues. V lost 6 bases to trimming and J lost 5 bases; unmatched junction nucleotides: 6. The CDR3 region has the DNA TGTGCCAGCAGATTTACAGGGGGGGATCAGCCCCAGCATTTT. Its protein is CASRFTGGDQPQHF.

The chain is built from TRBV5-1 and TRBJ1-2; weak D call: TRBD1 (5 bases). The V end lost 0 bases, the J end lost 7 bases, and 16 bases lay between the germline ends. The CDR3 covers 15 residues. Germline assignment: CDR1 SGHRS and CDR2 YFSETQ. CDR3 sequence (DNA): TGCGCCAGCAGCTTGGCGGGAGGGGAAACAAGTGGCTACACCTTC. This gives the protein CASSLAGGETSGYTF.

The chain couples TRBV2 to TRBJ2-7; D possibly corresponds to TRBD1 (6 bases). Germline lookup yields CDR1 SNHLY and CDR2 FYNNEI. CDR3 length equals 15 residues. The V and J ends lost 4 bases and 7 bases respectively, with 20 bases between them. The CDR3 nucleotides read TGTGCCAGCAGTGGGTTGGGGGCAGGGGTAAGGGAGCAGTACTTC. It codes for CASSGLGAGVREQYF.

This chain uses TRBV5-1 with TRBJ1-1, with D tentatively TRBD1 (5 bases). From germline, CDR1 is SGHRS and CDR2 YFSETQ. The V end lost 2 bases, the J end lost 2 bases, and 7 bases lay between the germline ends. The CDR3 covers 13 residues. The CDR3 region is CASSFGHNTEAFF. CDR3 DNA: TGCGCCAGCAGCTTCGGACACAACACTGAAGCTTTCTTT.